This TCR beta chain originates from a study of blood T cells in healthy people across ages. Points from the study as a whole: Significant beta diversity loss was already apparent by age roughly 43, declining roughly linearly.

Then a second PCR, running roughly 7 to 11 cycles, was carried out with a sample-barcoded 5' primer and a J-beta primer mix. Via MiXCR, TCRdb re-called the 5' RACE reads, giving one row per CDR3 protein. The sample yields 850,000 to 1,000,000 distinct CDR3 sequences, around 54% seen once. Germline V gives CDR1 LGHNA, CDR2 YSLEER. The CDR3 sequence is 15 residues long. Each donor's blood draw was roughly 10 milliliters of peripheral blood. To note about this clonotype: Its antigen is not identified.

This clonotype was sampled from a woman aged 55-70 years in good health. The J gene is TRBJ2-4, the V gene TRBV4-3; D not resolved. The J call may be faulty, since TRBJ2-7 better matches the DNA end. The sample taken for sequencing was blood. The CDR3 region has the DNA TGCGCCAGCAGCCAAGAAATCGGCCAGGCTTACGAGCAGTACTTC. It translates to CASSQEIGQAYEQYF.